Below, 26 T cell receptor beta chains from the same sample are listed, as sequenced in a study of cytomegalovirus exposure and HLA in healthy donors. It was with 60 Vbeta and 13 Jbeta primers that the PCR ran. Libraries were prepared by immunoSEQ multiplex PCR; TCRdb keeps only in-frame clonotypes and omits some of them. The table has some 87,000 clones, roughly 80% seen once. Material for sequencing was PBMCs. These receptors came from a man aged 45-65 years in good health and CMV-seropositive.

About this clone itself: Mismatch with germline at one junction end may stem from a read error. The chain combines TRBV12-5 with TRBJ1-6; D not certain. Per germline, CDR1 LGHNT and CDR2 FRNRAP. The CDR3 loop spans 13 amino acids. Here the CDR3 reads CASGRGRDSPLNF. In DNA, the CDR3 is TGTGCTAGTGGCCGAGGCCGTGATTCACCCCTCAACTTT.

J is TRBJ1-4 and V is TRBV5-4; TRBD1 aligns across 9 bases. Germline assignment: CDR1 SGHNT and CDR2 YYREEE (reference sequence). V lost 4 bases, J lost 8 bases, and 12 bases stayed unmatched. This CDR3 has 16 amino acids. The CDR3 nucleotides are TGTGCCAGCAGCGCCGCCGGGACAGGGCCAGGGGAAAAACTGTTTTTT. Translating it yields CASSAAGTGPGEKLFF.

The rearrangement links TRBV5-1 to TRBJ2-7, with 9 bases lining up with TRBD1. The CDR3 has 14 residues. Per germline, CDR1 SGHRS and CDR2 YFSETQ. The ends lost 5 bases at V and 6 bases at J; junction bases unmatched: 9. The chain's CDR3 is CASSSPGQGREQYF. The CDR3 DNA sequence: TGCGCCAGCAGTTCACCCGGACAGGGGCGCGAGCAGTACTTC.

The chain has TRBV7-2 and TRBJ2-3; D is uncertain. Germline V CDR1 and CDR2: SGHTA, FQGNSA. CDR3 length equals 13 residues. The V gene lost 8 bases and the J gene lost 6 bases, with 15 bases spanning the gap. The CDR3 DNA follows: TGTGCCAGCTCCCACCTCCCCGCGGATACGCAGTATTTT. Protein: CASSHLPADTQYF.

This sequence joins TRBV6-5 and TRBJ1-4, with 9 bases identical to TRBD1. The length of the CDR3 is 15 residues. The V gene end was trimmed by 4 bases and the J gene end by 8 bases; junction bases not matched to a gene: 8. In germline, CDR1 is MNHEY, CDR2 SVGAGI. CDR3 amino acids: CASSWTGAQGEKLFF. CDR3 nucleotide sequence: TGTGCCAGCAGTTGGACAGGGGCTCAGGGAGAAAAACTGTTTTTT.

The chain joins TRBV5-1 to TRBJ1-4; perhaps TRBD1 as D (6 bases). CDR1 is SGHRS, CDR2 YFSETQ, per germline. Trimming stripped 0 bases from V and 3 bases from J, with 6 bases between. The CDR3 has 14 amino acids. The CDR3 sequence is CASSLGTANEKLFF. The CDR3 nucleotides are TGCGCCAGCAGCTTGGGGACAGCTAATGAAAAACTGTTTTTT.

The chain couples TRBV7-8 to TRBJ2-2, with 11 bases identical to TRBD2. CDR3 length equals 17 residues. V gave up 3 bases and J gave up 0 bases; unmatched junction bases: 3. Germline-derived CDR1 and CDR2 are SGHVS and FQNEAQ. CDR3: CASSLVLAGANTGELFF. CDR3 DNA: TGTGCCAGCAGCTTGGTACTAGCGGGGGCGAACACCGGGGAGCTGTTTTTT.

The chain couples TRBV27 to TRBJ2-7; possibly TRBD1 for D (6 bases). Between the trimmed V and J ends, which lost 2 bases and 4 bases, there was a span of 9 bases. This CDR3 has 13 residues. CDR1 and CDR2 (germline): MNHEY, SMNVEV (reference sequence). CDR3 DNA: TGTGCCAGCAGTTTAGGGGGCCGTTACGAGCAGTACTTC. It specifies CASSLGGRYEQYF.

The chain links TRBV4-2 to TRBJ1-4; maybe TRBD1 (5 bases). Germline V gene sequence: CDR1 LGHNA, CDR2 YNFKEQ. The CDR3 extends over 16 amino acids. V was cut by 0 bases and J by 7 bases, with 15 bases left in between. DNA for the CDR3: TGTGCCAGCAGCCAAGATCTATCAGGGATAGGTGAAAAACTGTTTTTT. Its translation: CASSQDLSGIGEKLFF.

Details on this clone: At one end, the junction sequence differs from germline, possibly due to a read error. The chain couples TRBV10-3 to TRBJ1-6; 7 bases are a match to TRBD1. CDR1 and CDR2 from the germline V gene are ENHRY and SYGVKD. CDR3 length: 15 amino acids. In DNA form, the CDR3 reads TGTGCCATCAGGTACGGGACAGCTAATAGTTCACCCCTCAACTTT. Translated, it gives CAIRYGTANSSPLNF.

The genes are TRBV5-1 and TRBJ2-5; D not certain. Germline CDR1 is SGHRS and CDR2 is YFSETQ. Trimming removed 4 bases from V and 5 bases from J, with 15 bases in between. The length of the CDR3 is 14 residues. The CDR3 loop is CASSLRALSETQYF. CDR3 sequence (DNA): TGCGCCAGCAGCCTCCGAGCCCTATCTGAGACCCAGTACTTC. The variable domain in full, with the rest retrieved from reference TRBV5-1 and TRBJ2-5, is KAGVTQTPRYLIKTRGQQVTLSCSPISGHRSVSWYQQTPGQGLQFLFEYFSETQRNKGNFPGRFSGRQFSNSRSEMNVSTLELGDSALYLCASSLRALSETQYFGPGTRLLVL.

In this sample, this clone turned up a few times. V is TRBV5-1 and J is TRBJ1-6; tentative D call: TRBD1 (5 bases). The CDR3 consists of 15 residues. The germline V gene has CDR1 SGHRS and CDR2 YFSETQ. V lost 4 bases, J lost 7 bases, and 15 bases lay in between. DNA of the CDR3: TGCGCCAGCAGCGTCGGGGGGGAGGGGAATTCACCCCTCCACTTT. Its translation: CASSVGGEGNSPLHF. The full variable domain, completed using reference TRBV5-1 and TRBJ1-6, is KAGVTQTPRYLIKTRGQQVTLSCSPISGHRSVSWYQQTPGQGLQFLFEYFSETQRNKGNFPGRFSGRQFSNSRSEMNVSTLELGDSALYLCASSVGGEGNSPLHFGNGTRLTVT.

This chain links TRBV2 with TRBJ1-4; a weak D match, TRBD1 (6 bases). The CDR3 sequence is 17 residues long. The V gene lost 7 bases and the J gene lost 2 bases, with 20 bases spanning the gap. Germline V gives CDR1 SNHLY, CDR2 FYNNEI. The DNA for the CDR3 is TGTGCCAGCAACGGCAAACCAGGGGTCGGTACTAATGAAAAACTGTTTTTT. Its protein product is CASNGKPGVGTNEKLFF.

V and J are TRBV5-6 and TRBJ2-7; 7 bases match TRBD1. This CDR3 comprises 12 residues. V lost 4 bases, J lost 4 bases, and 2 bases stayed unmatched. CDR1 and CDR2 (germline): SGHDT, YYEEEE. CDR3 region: CASSTQGYEQYF. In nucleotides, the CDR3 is TGTGCCAGCAGCACACAGGGGTACGAGCAGTACTTC.

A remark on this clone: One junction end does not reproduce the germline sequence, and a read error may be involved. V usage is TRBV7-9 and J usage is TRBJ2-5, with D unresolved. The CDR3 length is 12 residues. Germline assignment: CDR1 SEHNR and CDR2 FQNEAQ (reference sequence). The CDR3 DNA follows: TGTTCCAGCAGCCACTTGAAAGAGACCCAGTACTTC. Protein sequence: CSSSHLKETQYF.

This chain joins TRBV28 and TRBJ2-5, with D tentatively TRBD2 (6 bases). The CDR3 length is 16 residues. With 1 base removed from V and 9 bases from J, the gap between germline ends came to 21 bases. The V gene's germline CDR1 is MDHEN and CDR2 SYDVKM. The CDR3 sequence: CASSLSSLEGRESQYF. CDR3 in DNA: TGTGCCAGCAGTTTATCGTCCCTGGAGGGCCGGGAGTCCCAGTACTTC.

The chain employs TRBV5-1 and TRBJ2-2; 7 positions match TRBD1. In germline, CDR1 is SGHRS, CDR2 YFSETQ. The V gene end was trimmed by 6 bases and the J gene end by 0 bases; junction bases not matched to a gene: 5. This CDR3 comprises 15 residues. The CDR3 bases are TGCGCCAGCACCGGGACAGACCCGAACACCGGGGAGCTGTTTTTT. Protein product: CASTGTDPNTGELFF. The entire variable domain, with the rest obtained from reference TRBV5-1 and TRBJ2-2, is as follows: KAGVTQTPRYLIKTRGQQVTLSCSPISGHRSVSWYQQTPGQGLQFLFEYFSETQRNKGNFPGRFSGRQFSNSRSEMNVSTLELGDSALYLCASTGTDPNTGELFFGEGSRLTVL.

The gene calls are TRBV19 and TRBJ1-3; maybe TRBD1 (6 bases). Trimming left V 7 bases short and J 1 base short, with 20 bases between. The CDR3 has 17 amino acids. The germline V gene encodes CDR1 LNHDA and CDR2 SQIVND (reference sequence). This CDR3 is CASTTTYGGQSGNTIYF. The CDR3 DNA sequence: TGTGCCAGTACCACCACCTACGGGGGGCAGTCTGGAAACACCATATATTTT.

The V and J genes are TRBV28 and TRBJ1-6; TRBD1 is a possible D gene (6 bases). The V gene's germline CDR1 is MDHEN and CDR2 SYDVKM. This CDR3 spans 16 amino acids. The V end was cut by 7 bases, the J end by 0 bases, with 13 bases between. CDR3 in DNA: TGTGCCAGCATCTCGGGACAAAGCTCCTATAATTCACCCCTCCACTTT. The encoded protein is CASISGQSSYNSPLHF.

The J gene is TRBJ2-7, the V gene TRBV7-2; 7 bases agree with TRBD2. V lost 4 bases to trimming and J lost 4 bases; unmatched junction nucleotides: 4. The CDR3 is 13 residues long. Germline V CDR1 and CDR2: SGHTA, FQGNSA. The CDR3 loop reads CASSSGGDYEQYF. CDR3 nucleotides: TGTGCCAGCAGCTCTGGGGGGGATTACGAGCAGTACTTC. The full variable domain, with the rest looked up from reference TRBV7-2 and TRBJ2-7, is GAGVSQSPSNKVTEKGKDVELRCDPISGHTALYWYRQSLGQGLEFLIYFQGNSAPDKSGLPSDRFSAERTGGSVSTLTIQRTQQEDSAVYLCASSSGGDYEQYFGPGTRLTVT.

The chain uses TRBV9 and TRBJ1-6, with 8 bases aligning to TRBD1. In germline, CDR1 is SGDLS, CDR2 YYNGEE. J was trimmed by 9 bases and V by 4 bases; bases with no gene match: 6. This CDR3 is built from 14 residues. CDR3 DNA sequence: TGTGCCAGCAGCAATCAGGGGGCTGGTTCACCCCTCCACTTT. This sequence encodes CASSNQGAGSPLHF.

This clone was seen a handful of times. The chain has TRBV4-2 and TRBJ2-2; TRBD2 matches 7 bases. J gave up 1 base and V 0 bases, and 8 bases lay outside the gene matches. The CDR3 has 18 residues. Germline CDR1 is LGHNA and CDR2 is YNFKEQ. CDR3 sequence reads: CASSQDRSGVGNTGELFF. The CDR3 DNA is TGTGCCAGCAGCCAAGATAGGAGCGGGGTAGGGAACACCGGGGAGCTGTTTTTT.

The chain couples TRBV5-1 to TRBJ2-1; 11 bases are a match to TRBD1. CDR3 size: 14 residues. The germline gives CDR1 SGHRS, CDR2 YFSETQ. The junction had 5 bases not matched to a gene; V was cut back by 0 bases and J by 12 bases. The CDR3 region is CASSLGTGGERQFF. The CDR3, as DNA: TGCGCCAGCAGCTTGGGGACAGGGGGCGAAAGGCAGTTCTTC.

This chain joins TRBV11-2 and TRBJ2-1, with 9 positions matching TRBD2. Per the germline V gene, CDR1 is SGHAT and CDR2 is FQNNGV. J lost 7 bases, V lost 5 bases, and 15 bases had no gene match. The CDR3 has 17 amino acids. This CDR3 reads CASSRSYSSGAGNEQFF. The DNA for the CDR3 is TGTGCCAGCAGCCGGAGCTACTCTAGCGGGGCTGGGAATGAGCAGTTCTTC.

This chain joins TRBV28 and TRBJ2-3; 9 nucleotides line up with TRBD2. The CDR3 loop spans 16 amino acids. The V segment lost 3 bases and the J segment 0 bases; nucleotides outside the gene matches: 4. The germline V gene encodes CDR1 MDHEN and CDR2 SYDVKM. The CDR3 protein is CASSFGAGGSTDTQYF. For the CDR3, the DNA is TGTGCCAGCAGTTTCGGAGCGGGGGGTAGCACAGATACGCAGTATTTT.

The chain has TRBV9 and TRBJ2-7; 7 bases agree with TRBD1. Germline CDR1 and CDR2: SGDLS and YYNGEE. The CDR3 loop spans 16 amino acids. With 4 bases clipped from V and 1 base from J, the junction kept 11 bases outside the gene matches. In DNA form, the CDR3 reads TGTGCCAGCAGCCCTAATCTAGGGACAGATTCCTACGAGCAGTACTTC. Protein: CASSPNLGTDSYEQYF.